The 32 T cell receptor beta chains given below trace back to one sample, sequenced in a study of blood T cells in healthy people across ages. A J-beta primer mix and a sample-barcoded 5' primer were used in a second PCR of about 6 to 12 cycles. TCRdb re-called the 5' RACE reads with MiXCR, one entry per CDR3 protein. Found here are 790,000 or so distinct CDR3 sequences, 46% of them singletons; the top ten hold 15% to 20%. The material sequenced was blood. These receptor sequences come from a man older than 75 in good health.

The chain joins TRBV18 to TRBJ2-7; D is undetermined. Germline loops: CDR1 KGHSH, CDR2 LQKENI. This CDR3 comprises 14 residues. Trimming removed 2 bases at V and 3 bases at J, with 11 bases between. The CDR3 DNA is TGTGCCAGCTCACCAGGGCGGAACTTCTACGAGCAGTACTTC. Protein sequence: CASSPGRNFYEQYF. Together with reference TRBV18 and TRBJ2-7, the CDR3 gives the full variable domain: NAGVMQNPRHLVRRRGQEARLRCSPMKGHSHVYWYRQLPEEGLKFMVYLQKENIIDESGMPKERFSAEFPKEGPSILRIQQVVRGDSAAYFCASSPGRNFYEQYFGPGTRLTVT.

V is TRBV2 and J is TRBJ1-2; 9 nucleotides agree with TRBD1. Trimming at V came to 0 bases and at J to 3 bases, leaving 2 bases not matched to a gene. CDR1 is SNHLY and CDR2 is FYNNEI in the germline V gene. This CDR3 has 15 residues. The DNA for the CDR3 is TGTGCCAGCAGTGAAGCGGGACAGGGTTACTATGGCTACACCTTC. Translating gives CASSEAGQGYYGYTF.

In this sample, this clonotype turned up a few times. Here the CDR3 reads CASSGGTSGTSYEQYF. CDR3 in DNA: TGCGCCAGCAGCGGCGGGACTAGCGGAACCTCCTACGAGCAGTACTTC. The chain carries TRBV5-1 and TRBJ2-7; 11 nucleotides align to TRBD2. CDR1 is SGHRS and CDR2 is YFSETQ in the germline V gene. This CDR3 has 16 residues. V shed 4 bases and J 0 bases; nucleotides not matched to a gene: 6.

This chain links TRBV6-2 or TRBV6-3 with TRBJ2-7; maybe TRBD2 (6 bases). This CDR3 is built from 14 residues. V was shortened by 5 bases and J by 5 bases, with 16 bases between the two germline ends. CDR1 and CDR2 (germline): MNHEY, SVGEGT. The CDR3 nucleotides read TGTGCCAGCAGTCTTGGACTAAACCCAAACGAGCAGTACTTC. This codes for CASSLGLNPNEQYF.

This clonotype was detected ten times or more. V usage is TRBV5-1 and J usage is TRBJ2-1; 8 nucleotides match TRBD2. CDR3 length: 15 amino acids. Per the germline V gene, CDR1 is SGHRS and CDR2 is YFSETQ. V lost 4 bases to trimming and J lost 9 bases; unmatched junction nucleotides: 12. The CDR3 DNA reads as TGCGCCAGCAGCCTGCCCGGACTAGCTCTTGGTGAGCAGTTCTTC. Its protein product is CASSLPGLALGEQFF.

This clonotype has at least ten counts. The chain employs TRBV5-1 and TRBJ2-1; 8 bases agree with TRBD2. Unmatched junction bases numbered 2, after V lost 0 bases and J lost 6 bases. CDR3 size: 14 residues. In germline, CDR1 is SGHRS, CDR2 YFSETQ. The CDR3 DNA follows: TGCGCCAGCAGCTTGGACAGCGGGAGCAATGAGCAGTTCTTC. Its translation: CASSLDSGSNEQFF.

A few counts support this clonotype. V gene TRBV20-1 combines with J gene TRBJ1-2; 8 bases match TRBD1. The length of the CDR3 is 15 residues. Losses at the gene ends were 0 bases for V and 2 bases for J; bases not matched to a gene: 5. The germline CDR1 and CDR2 sequences are DFQATT and SNEGSKA (reference sequence). CDR3 in amino acids: CSARDQGAANYGYTF. CDR3 nucleotide sequence: TGCAGTGCTAGAGATCAGGGGGCTGCCAACTATGGCTACACCTTC.

This clonotype was seen more than once but under ten times. The rearrangement uses TRBV25-1 and TRBJ1-3; D ambiguous. This CDR3 has 14 residues. V was clipped by 2 bases and J by 0 bases, with 5 bases between them. Germline values: CDR1 MGHDK, CDR2 SYGVNS. In DNA, the CDR3 is TGTGCCAGCAGTGAAGGGATCTCTGGAAACACCATATATTTT. Its protein product is CASSEGISGNTIYF.

The chain is built from TRBV5-1 and TRBJ2-3; D might be TRBD1 (7 bases). V was pared by 2 bases and J by 4 bases, with 17 bases between. The CDR3 is made up of 16 amino acids. In germline, CDR1 is SGHRS, CDR2 YFSETQ. The CDR3 DNA reads as TGCGCCAGCAGCTTCCGGGGCCAGGGGGGAGCAGATACGCAGTATTTT. Amino acid sequence: CASSFRGQGGADTQYF. Filled out from reference TRBV5-1 and TRBJ2-3, the complete variable domain reads KAGVTQTPRYLIKTRGQQVTLSCSPISGHRSVSWYQQTPGQGLQFLFEYFSETQRNKGNFPGRFSGRQFSNSRSEMNVSTLELGDSALYLCASSFRGQGGADTQYFGPGTRLTVL.

Ten or more counts support this clonotype. This sequence joins TRBV5-1 and TRBJ2-7; D unresolved. Trimming left V 4 bases short and J 0 bases short, with 8 bases between. The CDR3 is made up of 13 amino acids. Germline V gene lookup returns CDR1 SGHRS and CDR2 YFSETQ. This chain's CDR3 is CASSTGSSYEQYF. The DNA of the CDR3 is TGCGCCAGCAGCACCGGTTCCTCCTACGAGCAGTACTTC.

This clonotype was picked up a small number of times. V usage is TRBV28 and J usage is TRBJ2-3, with D possibly TRBD2 on 5 matching bases. With 3 bases removed from V and 3 bases from J, the gap between germline ends came to 13 bases. Germline CDR1 MDHEN, CDR2 SYDVKM. This CDR3 has 15 residues. Written as DNA, the CDR3 is TGTGCCAGCAGTTTGAGACGGGGTGGGACAGATACGCAGTATTTT. Its translation: CASSLRRGGTDTQYF.

This clonotype was seen only once. CDR3 region: CASSLGGLAGGPPNEQFF. CDR3 coding DNA: TGTGCCAGCAGCTTAGGGGGACTAGCGGGAGGGCCTCCCAATGAGCAGTTCTTC. The chain links TRBV11-2 to TRBJ2-1; 16 nucleotides line up with TRBD2. The CDR3 runs 18 residues. Trimming removed 1 base from V and 6 bases from J; junction bases left unmatched: 6. From germline, CDR1 is SGHAT and CDR2 FQNNGV.

V usage is TRBV29-1 and J usage is TRBJ2-1; 7 nucleotides align to TRBD1. Trimming cost V 5 bases and J 6 bases; bases outside gene matches: 1. CDR3 size: 11 residues. CDR1 and CDR2 (germline): SQVTM, ANQGSEA. The chain's CDR3 is CSVRDSNEQFF. The CDR3, as DNA: TGCAGCGTTAGGGACAGCAATGAGCAGTTCTTC.

This clonotype was counted ten times or more. The rearrangement joins TRBV15 to TRBJ2-3, with D tentatively TRBD1 (5 bases). This CDR3 region has 18 residues. CDR1 is LNHNV, CDR2 YYDKDF, per germline (reference sequence). The V and J ends lost 5 bases and 0 bases respectively, with 21 bases between them. CDR3: CATSALWGEPTSTDTQYF. In nucleotides, the CDR3 is TGTGCCACCAGCGCACTTTGGGGCGAACCAACTAGCACAGATACGCAGTATTTT.

As regards this clonotype: A much larger clonotype is one base distant, so this may be a read error. The gene calls are TRBV7-3 and TRBJ2-1; 7 bases are shared with TRBD1. CDR3 size: 16 residues. After removal of 0 bases from V and 6 bases from J, the junction contained 8 bases not matched to a gene. CDR1 SGHTA and CDR2 FQGTGA come from the germline V gene. CDR3 loop: CASSLTEAGGRNEQFF. The CDR3 DNA follows: TGTGCCAGCAGCTTAACGGAGGCAGGGGGTCGCAATGAGCAGTTCTTC.

A few counts support this clonotype. This chain links TRBV5-1 with TRBJ2-7; a possible D gene is TRBD1 (6 bases). This CDR3 has 14 amino acids. V lost 0 bases to trimming and J lost 2 bases, with 9 bases between them. The germline gives CDR1 SGHRS, CDR2 YFSETQ. The CDR3 is CASSLEGVPYEQYF. In nucleotides, the CDR3 is TGCGCCAGCAGCTTGGAGGGGGTACCCTACGAGCAGTACTTC. Complete variable domain (other parts from reference TRBV5-1 and TRBJ2-7): KAGVTQTPRYLIKTRGQQVTLSCSPISGHRSVSWYQQTPGQGLQFLFEYFSETQRNKGNFPGRFSGRQFSNSRSEMNVSTLELGDSALYLCASSLEGVPYEQYFGPGTRLTVT.

This chain uses TRBV29-1 with TRBJ2-7; 13 positions agree with TRBD2. This CDR3 has 12 amino acids. CDR1 and CDR2 from the germline V gene are SQVTM and ANQGSEA. V dropped 6 bases and J dropped 10; count of bases not matched to a gene: 6. Written as DNA, the CDR3 is TGCAGCGTCGTTGGACTAGCGGGGGATCAGTACTTC. It is translated as CSVVGLAGDQYF.

The rearrangement uses TRBV5-4 and TRBJ2-7; 11 bases agree with TRBD1. V dropped 3 bases and J dropped 3; count of bases not matched to a gene: 11. Per germline, CDR1 SGHNT and CDR2 YYREEE (reference sequence). The CDR3 runs to 17 residues. CDR3 nucleotide sequence: TGTGCCAGCAGCTCGGACAGGGGGCGCGGGAGGGACTACGAGCAGTACTTC. Protein sequence: CASSSDRGRGRDYEQYF.

This clonotype showed up many times. The genes are TRBV13 and TRBJ2-3; 9 bases map to TRBD1. This CDR3 is built from 16 residues. With 4 bases clipped from V and 0 bases from J, the junction kept 5 bases outside the gene matches. From germline, CDR1 is PRHDT and CDR2 FYEKMQ (reference sequence). CDR3 nucleotide sequence: TGTGCCAGCAGCTCCGGGACAGGGTCAAGCACAGATACGCAGTATTTT. Translated: CASSSGTGSSTDTQYF.

The table lists this clonotype with a few counts. V and J are TRBV20-1 and TRBJ2-3; 9 bases map to TRBD2. Germline CDR1 is DFQATT and CDR2 is SNEGSKA (reference sequence). Trimming took 0 bases from V and 5 from J; bases not matched to a gene: 9. The CDR3 contains 16 residues. Here the CDR3 reads CSARDLREGQGDTQYF. CDR3 sequence (DNA): TGCAGTGCTAGAGATTTGCGGGAGGGCCAGGGAGATACGCAGTATTTT.

As DNA, the CDR3 is TGTGCCACCACCGGGGTTAATGGCATTCAGTACTTC. This gives the protein CATTGVNGIQYF. This sequence joins TRBV28 and TRBJ2-4, with D possibly matching TRBD2 (5 bases). Trimming shortened V by 10 bases and J by 9 bases, and 16 bases separated the two germline ends. Per germline, CDR1 MDHEN and CDR2 SYDVKM. CDR3 length: 12 residues.

V gene TRBV7-3 combines with J gene TRBJ2-1; a weak D match, TRBD2 (6 bases). Germline CDR1 is SGHTA and CDR2 is FQGTGA. V was clipped by 5 bases and J by 2 bases, with 13 bases between them. This CDR3 spans 15 amino acids. The CDR3, as DNA: TGTGCCAGCAGCCCTCAACCGGGGGCCTACAATGAGCAGTTCTTC. Amino acid sequence: CASSPQPGAYNEQFF.

This chain links TRBV2 with TRBJ1-6; D gene uncertain. This CDR3 is built from 15 residues. The germline V gene has CDR1 SNHLY and CDR2 FYNNEI. V was trimmed by 6 bases and J by 0 bases, leaving 9 bases between them. CDR3 amino acids: CASREDSSYNSPLHF. The CDR3 DNA reads as TGTGCCAGCAGGGAGGATAGCTCCTATAATTCACCCCTCCACTTT.

V usage is TRBV10-3 and J usage is TRBJ2-7, with a tentative D call TRBD1 (5 bases). Trimming pared 6 bases from V and 4 bases from J, leaving 16 bases between. CDR3 length: 14 residues. Per germline, CDR1 ENHRY and CDR2 SYGVKD. The CDR3: CAIRGHGESYEQYF. CDR3 in DNA: TGTGCCATCAGGGGGCACGGCGAATCTTACGAGCAGTACTTC.

The gene calls are TRBV12-5 and TRBJ2-5; weak D call: TRBD1 (6 bases). The CDR3 has 14 amino acids. V lost 9 bases and J 11 bases, leaving 25 bases between the germline ends. CDR1 is LGHNT and CDR2 is FRNRAP in the germline V gene. The CDR3 nucleotides are TGTGCTAGCAGTACAGGGATTGGGGCCAATGAGCAGTACTTC. This codes for CASSTGIGANEQYF.

The sample holds many counts of this clonotype. The J gene is TRBJ2-3, the V gene TRBV4-3; D not resolved. V shed 0 bases and J shed 0 bases, with 4 bases lying between them. The length of the CDR3 is 14 residues. CDR1 and CDR2 from the germline V gene are LGHNA and YSLEER. CDR3: CASSQDSSTDTQYF. In DNA, the CDR3 is TGCGCCAGCAGCCAAGACTCCAGCACAGATACGCAGTATTTT.

The chain combines TRBV25-1 with TRBJ2-1, with D tentatively TRBD1 (5 bases). V lost 8 bases, J lost 10 bases, and 21 bases lay in between. The CDR3 runs to 14 residues. CDR1 is MGHDK, CDR2 SYGVNS, per germline. The CDR3 reads CASQTRVGQGEQFF. For the CDR3, the DNA is TGTGCCAGCCAGACGCGTGTCGGACAAGGCGAGCAGTTCTTC.

On this clonotype: This may arise from a read error, as a much more abundant clone is one base away. Likely a read error: the CDR3 ends without its conserved phenylalanine or tryptophan. The V gene is TRBV7-2, the J gene TRBJ2-1; 7 bases match TRBD1. Losses at the gene ends were 5 bases for V and 1 base for J; bases not matched to a gene: 8. The CDR3 extends over 16 amino acids. CDR1 SGHTA and CDR2 FQGNSA come from the germline V gene. The CDR3 sequence: CASSPPGQISYNEQFL. Written as DNA, the CDR3 is TGTGCCAGCAGCCCCCCGGGACAGATTTCCTACAATGAGCAGTTCTTA.

This chain joins TRBV7-2 and TRBJ2-6; the D gene could be TRBD1 or TRBD2 (6 bases each). Trimming took off 0 bases at V and 4 bases at J, with 13 bases between the two ends. CDR3 length: 17 residues. CDR1 and CDR2 from the germline V gene are SGHTA and FQGNSA. The CDR3 sequence: CASSLAVGGWGANVLTF. DNA for the CDR3: TGTGCCAGCAGCTTAGCGGTGGGGGGCTGGGGGGCCAACGTCCTGACTTTC.

This clonotype was seen more than once but under ten times. The chain employs TRBV12-3 or TRBV12-4 and TRBJ2-5; weak D call: TRBD2 (6 bases). V was pared by 3 bases and J by 1 base, with 12 bases between. The CDR3 is 15 amino acids. The chain's CDR3 is CASSFRERSQETQYF. The CDR3 bases are TGTGCCAGCAGTTTCCGGGAGAGATCCCAAGAGACCCAGTACTTC.

This chain links TRBV5-1 with TRBJ2-5; TRBD1 matches at 9 bases. Looked up from germline, CDR1 is SGHRS and CDR2 is YFSETQ. Trimming cost V 6 bases and J 3 bases; bases outside gene matches: 6. This CDR3 is built from 14 residues. CDR3 residues: CASTTRTGEETQYF. The DNA for the CDR3 is TGCGCCAGCACCACCAGGACAGGGGAAGAGACCCAGTACTTC.

This clonotype was counted a few times. This chain joins TRBV12-3 or TRBV12-4 and TRBJ2-6; D is ambiguous. Trimming removed 0 bases at V and 2 bases at J, with 5 bases between. The CDR3 spans 15 residues. For the CDR3, the DNA is TGTGCCAGCAGTTTAGCGCCCCCTGGGGCCAACGTCCTGACTTTC. Its translation is CASSLAPPGANVLTF.